This T cell receptor beta chain comes out of a study of T cell responses to AZD1222 COVID-19 vaccine. Sequencing used immunoSEQ multiplex PCR; TCRdb keeps in-frame clones, though not all of them. The table records tens of thousands of clones, roughly nine tenths of them present only once. Findings and limits, study-wide: Reports say nearly half of spike-specific TCRs go after unmutated variant regions. Donors were chiefly white British, with a greater number of females, and clonal diversity was perhaps underestimated.

This CDR3 spans 13 amino acids. Germline CDR1 SGDLS, CDR2 YYNGEE. Trimming took 0 bases from V and 7 from J, leaving 10 bases between them. Only one count was recorded for this clone. What it recognizes is unknown. This TCR derives from an adult who received the AZD1222 COVID-19 vaccine. Sequencing was performed on peripheral blood, taken 28 days after the second AZD1222 dose. The V and J genes are TRBV9 and TRBJ1-2; tentatively, D is TRBD1 (6 bases). The CDR3 coding sequence is TGTGCCAGCAGCGTAGGCCAAGGGGGTGGCTACACCTTC. It yields the protein CASSVGQGGGYTF.